The T cell receptor (beta chain) described here comes from a study of cytomegalovirus exposure and HLA in healthy donors (dated by TCRdb to 2016 to 2017). Background for the entire study: According to an earlier analysis of several hundred of the donors, about 179 million T cells yielded 90 million to 140 million unique TCR beta sequences and around 280 Gb of sequence data. Approximately 300 gigabases of sequencing data and approximately 92 million unique TCR sequences made up an early release that covered approximately 620 HLA-typed donors. Of the roughly 420 genotyped donors, over 80% were placed in the genetic ancestry cluster associated with self-reported Caucasian donors. The study was designed to test whether signatures of past pathogen exposure could be identified by cataloging public T cell receptors. The study profiled the T cell repertoires of hundreds of subjects by immunosequencing and related them to cytomegalovirus serostatus. Along with the approximately 600-subject first cohort, a separate validation cohort of over a hundred different subjects was used. The study combined high-throughput TCR immunosequencing, statistical association of individual TCRs with disease status, and machine learning to predict cytomegalovirus infection status. In a later analysis, previously published TCR beta repertoires from 600 to 850 donors were re-analyzed and high-resolution HLA genotyping was added so that TCR occurrence patterns could be studied. Rather than using new phenotypic data, the later analysis identified candidate immune exposures from TCR beta sequences and from how often those sequences occurred across donors. In an earlier analysis of 550 to 700 of the donors, high-throughput TCR beta sequencing was used to judge whether each TCR beta V gene segment behaved as functional or pseudogenic. Donor age, sex, ethnicity and CMV serostatus were compiled together with the repertoire data. A later genetic analysis used genome-wide SNP genotypes for about 60% of the roughly 700 donors, treating that subset as a discovery cohort. All discovery cohort repertoires had been generated on a single sequencing platform. Both class I and class II loci were covered by HLA typing, at four-digit resolution. The number of typed donors differed by locus: about 629-630 for A, B, C, DRB1 and DQB1; approximately 520 for DQA1; 606 for DPA1; and around 450 for DPB1. Four or five DR-DQ haplotypes were handled as single units for association and clustering because linkage in the cohort was strong. On average, roughly 200,000 unique TCR beta nucleotide sequences were sequenced per donor among fewer than 500 genotyped donors of the cohort, with roughly a sixth of those sequences being non-productive.

The library relied on the immunoSEQ multiplex PCR assay. The multiplex PCR relied on a mix of 60 forward primers for TCR Vbeta segments and 13 reverse primers for TCR Jbeta segments. The CDR3 region of rearranged TCR beta genes was amplified from genomic DNA by a multiplex PCR assay. The amplified TCR beta libraries were sequenced on the Illumina HiSeq System as 87-base-pair reads. Processing in the source paper ran as follows. A later analysis counted some 74 million unique TCR beta chains across the 600 to 850 repertoires, and about 10 million of these chains were shared by at least two donors. Raw reads were error-corrected and collapsed into unique sequences by a nearest-neighbor algorithm in which closely related sequences were merged to remove PCR and sequencing errors. Alignment of CDR3 sequences to IMGT reference sequences was used to assign V, D and J gene segments. Each retained sequence needed at least a six-nucleotide match to both a V gene segment and a J gene segment. A rearrangement counted as productive if the CDR3 had no stop codons and remained in frame with V and J, and every other rearrangement counted as non-productive. Following IMGT convention, CDR3 was defined as the stretch from the second conserved V-encoded cysteine to the conserved J-encoded phenylalanine. The earlier analysis of about 640 of the donors excluded any sequence lacking an unambiguous match to a single V gene segment. An earlier analysis of approximately 590 of the donors classified V segments as functional when productive rearrangements were above 56.7% and as segregating when the standard deviation between donors was above 5%. To diagnose cytomegalovirus status from the catalog of TCR beta chain sequences, a statistical classification framework was built. In a later analysis, TCR nucleotide sequences were compared against IMGT/GENE-DB human TR gene sequences so that V and J genes could be assigned. The TCRdist pipeline was used in a later analysis to assign CDR3 sequences and most-parsimonious VDJ recombination scenarios. In a later analysis, each TCR beta chain was defined by its CDR3 amino acid sequence together with its V-gene family, and reads lacking a unique V-gene family were excluded. A later analysis removed 592 highly shared, low-generation-probability nucleotide sequences to deal with suspected cross-contamination and a sequencing artifact. In a later analysis, a clonal expansion index for each public chain was calculated from normalized within-repertoire ranks of inferred template counts. A later analysis computed generation probabilities with a VDJ recombination model fitted to out-of-frame rearrangements, and checked the results against IGoR. A later analysis scored TCR-TCR, TCR-HLA and TCR-CMV co-occurrence with hypergeometric tests, applying a repertoire-size bias correction to TCR pairs. In a later analysis, false discovery rates were estimated by permuting HLA or CMV assignments 20 times. In a later analysis, co-occurring TCRs were grouped using DBSCAN, and TCRdist sequence similarity was added for clustering within HLA-allele-positive subsets. Co-occurrence clustering excluded repertoires with fewer than 30,000 or more than 120,000 public chains, plus five with anomalous nucleotide sharing. TCRdb carries this immuneACCESS record with in-frame sequences only. Its versions omit some clonotypes, under half of them owing to an unresolved V gene in the studies checked, with the rest unexplained. The V and J calls and clone size were taken over from that table, and D and trimming were inferred from the DNA. Across this sample there are around 130,000 clones, with around 90% seen only once. The ten largest clonotypes hold around 0.51% of the sample.

The CDR3 spans 13 residues, from the cysteine through the phenylalanine. Only the CDR3 part of the read is kept: 39 bases, read in frame from the first base. V is clipped by 1 base and J by 2 bases, and the sequence between their germline boundaries is 5 bases long. The germline V gene (reference sequence) sets CDR1 to SGHKS and CDR2 to YYEKEE. In total, around 600 healthy bone marrow donors made up the cohort. At the time of sampling, every cohort member was nominally healthy, though immune exposures that went unrecorded were likely present. The donor was CMV seronegative and belonged to the group of 352 seronegative cohort members. Each donor provided a peripheral blood sample, and peripheral blood mononuclear cells were used for TCR beta sequencing. Genomic DNA extraction from the blood cell samples was performed with the Qiagen DNeasy Blood Extraction Kit. A word on this clone: The antigen this receptor binds is unknown. Base qualities are not at hand, and no much larger clone is one base apart.

The paper's findings and limits, for the study overall: The study listed 150 to 200 TCR beta chains as associated with cytomegalovirus. A group of highly shared sequence variants was considered likely to be a technical artifact of the sequencing pipeline. According to a later genetic analysis, donors in an Asian-associated ancestry cluster had fewer N-insertions in productive TCRs than the approximately 630-donor mean. A later analysis found that most CMV-associated TCR beta chains appeared HLA-restricted, with HLA associations seemingly driven largely by CMV exposure. In an earlier analysis of some 550 of the donors, most TCR beta V segments were observed in productive rearrangements about 87% or about 30% of the time, broadly matching IMGT annotations. A later analysis found that TCR association rates varied across HLA loci, with DRB1 alleles showing the most associated TCRs and HLA-C alleles the fewest. Linkage disequilibrium might explain the correlated functional status among segregating V segments, but an unknown experimental factor could not be excluded. The classifier was reported to diagnose cytomegalovirus status with high specificity and sensitivity in both the original cohort and the validation cohort. In this cohort, only TCR beta chains were sequenced, and detectable features were limited by the absence of alpha or paired-chain data. Seventeen rarely observed V segments, including chromosome 9 orphons, were excluded from the earlier analysis of about 600 of the donors because counts were too low. A later analysis reported that several top co-occurrence clusters appeared linked to parvovirus B19, influenza, CMV and Epstein-Barr virus. Most TCR sequences were observed very rarely across donors, whereas some public TCRs were present in many individuals. Some IMGT-functional V segments, including TRBV6-2 and TRBV6-3, could not be told apart with the 87-base-pair reads, so those segments were excluded. It was suggested by the authors that the approach could potentially be generalized to other disease states and immunological phenotypes. Assigning TCR associations to individual alleles was difficult when HLA alleles, especially DR and DQ, strongly co-occurred. A later genetic analysis associated a missense DCLRE1C variant with V-gene and J-gene trimming of TCR beta chains, and an independent cohort replicated the association. Because HLA typing was unavailable for some donors at each locus, only the typed subset was used in association tests. Immune exposure information for the cohort was limited to CMV serostatus. In vitro tests confirmed that three of the cytomegalovirus-associated TCR beta chains recognize cytomegalovirus antigens. A later analysis found that HLA-associated TCR beta chains were more clonally expanded and had lower generation probabilities than equally common non-associated chains. A further reported finding was that TCR beta sequences accurately predicted the HLA-A and HLA-B alleles for most subjects in the first cohort. Specific HLA alleles were associated with some 15,000 TCR beta sequences at a false discovery rate of 0.05 in a later analysis. Roughly uniform sequencing depth across donors was assumed in presence/absence analyses, although this assumption may not hold.

The clonotype originates from a woman in her thirties or forties in good health and CMV-seronegative. What was sequenced was PBMCs. The rearranged segments are TRBV5-5 and TRBJ2-3; there is no confident call for the D gene. The CDR3 amino acid sequence is: CASSLLLTDTQYF. The sequence in DNA is TGTGCCAGCAGCTTGCTACTCACAGATACGCAGTATTTT.